This T cell receptor beta chain was sequenced in a study of technical replicates of blood from a handful of donors. In germline, CDR1 is DFQATT, CDR2 SNEGSKA (reference sequence). This CDR3 has 11 amino acids. The method was immunoSEQ multiplex PCR; TCRdb's version includes in-frame clones alone and lacks a portion of them. Of about 53,000 clones in the sample, more than 70% were seen once. The chain uses TRBV20-1 and TRBJ1-1; possibly TRBD1 for D (5 bases). Input material: PBMCs. This clonotype was sampled from a human donor in good health. Some clones in this sample may be carry-over from other donors' samples. The CDR3 protein is CSPLGDTEAFF. The CDR3 DNA reads TGCAGCCCCTTAGGGGACACTGAAGCTTTCTTT.